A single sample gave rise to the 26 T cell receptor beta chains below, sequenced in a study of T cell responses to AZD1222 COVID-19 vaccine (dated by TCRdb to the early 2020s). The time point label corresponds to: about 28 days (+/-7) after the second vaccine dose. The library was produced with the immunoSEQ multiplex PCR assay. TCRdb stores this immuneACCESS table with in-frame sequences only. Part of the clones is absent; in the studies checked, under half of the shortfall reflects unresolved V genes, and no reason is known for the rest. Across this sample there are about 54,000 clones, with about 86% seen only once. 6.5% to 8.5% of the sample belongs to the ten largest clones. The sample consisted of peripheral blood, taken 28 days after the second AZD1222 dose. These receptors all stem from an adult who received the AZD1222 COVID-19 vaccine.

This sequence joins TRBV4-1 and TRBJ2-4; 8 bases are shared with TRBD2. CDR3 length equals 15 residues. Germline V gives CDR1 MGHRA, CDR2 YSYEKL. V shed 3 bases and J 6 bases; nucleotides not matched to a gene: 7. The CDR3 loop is CASSHVGLAGNIQYF. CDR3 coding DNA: TGCGCCAGCAGCCACGTTGGGCTAGCGGGAAACATTCAGTACTTC.

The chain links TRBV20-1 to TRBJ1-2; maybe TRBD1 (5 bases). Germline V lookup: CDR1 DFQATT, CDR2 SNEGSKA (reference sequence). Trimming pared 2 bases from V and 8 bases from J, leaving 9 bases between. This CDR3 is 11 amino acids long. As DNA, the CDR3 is TGCAGTGCTAGAAGGACAACAGGCTACACCTTC. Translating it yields CSARRTTGYTF.

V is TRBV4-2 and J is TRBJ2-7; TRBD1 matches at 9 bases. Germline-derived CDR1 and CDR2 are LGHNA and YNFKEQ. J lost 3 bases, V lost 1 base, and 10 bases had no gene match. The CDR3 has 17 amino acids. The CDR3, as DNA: TGTGCCAGCAGCCAAGCCCACCCCGGGACAGGGTTCTACGAGCAGTACTTC. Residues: CASSQAHPGTGFYEQYF.

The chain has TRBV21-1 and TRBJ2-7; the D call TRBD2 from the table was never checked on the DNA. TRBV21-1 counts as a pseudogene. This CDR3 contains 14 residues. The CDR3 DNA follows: TGTGCCAGTTTAGTAGGCGGGAGGCCCCACGAGCAGTACTTC. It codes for CASLVGGRPHEQYF.

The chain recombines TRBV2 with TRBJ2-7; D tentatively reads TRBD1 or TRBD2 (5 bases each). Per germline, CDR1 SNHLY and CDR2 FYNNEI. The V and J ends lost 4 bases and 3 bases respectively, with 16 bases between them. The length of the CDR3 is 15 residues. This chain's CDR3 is CASSVAGTANYEQYF. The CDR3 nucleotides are TGTGCCAGCAGTGTCGCCGGGACGGCTAACTACGAGCAGTACTTC.

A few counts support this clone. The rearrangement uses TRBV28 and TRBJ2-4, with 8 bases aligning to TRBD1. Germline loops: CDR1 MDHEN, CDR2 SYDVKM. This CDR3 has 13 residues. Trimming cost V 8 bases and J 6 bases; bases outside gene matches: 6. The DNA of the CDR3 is TGTGCCAGCTCACCAACAGGGGGAAACATTCAGTACTTC. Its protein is CASSPTGGNIQYF. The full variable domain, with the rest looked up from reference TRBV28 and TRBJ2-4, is DVKVTQSSRYLVKRTGEKVFLECVQDMDHENMFWYRQDPGLGLRLIYFSYDVKMKEKGDIPEGYSVSREKKERFSLILESASTNQTSMYLCASSPTGGNIQYFGAGTRLSVL.

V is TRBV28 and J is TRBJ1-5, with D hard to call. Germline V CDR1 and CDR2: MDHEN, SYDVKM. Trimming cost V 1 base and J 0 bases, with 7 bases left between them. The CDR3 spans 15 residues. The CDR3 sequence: CASSLSSGSNQPQHF. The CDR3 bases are TGTGCCAGCAGTTTATCCTCAGGTAGCAATCAGCCCCAGCATTTT.

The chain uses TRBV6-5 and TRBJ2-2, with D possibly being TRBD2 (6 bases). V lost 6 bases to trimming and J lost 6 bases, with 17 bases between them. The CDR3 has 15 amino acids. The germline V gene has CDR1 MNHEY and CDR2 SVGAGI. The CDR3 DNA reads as TGTGCCAGCAGACGGCCTAGCGCCGCTTCCGGGGAGCTGTTTTTT. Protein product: CASRRPSAASGELFF.

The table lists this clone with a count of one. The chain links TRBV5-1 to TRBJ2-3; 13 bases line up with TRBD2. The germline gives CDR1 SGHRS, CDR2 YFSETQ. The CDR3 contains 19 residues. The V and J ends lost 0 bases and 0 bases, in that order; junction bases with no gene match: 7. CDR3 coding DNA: TGCGCCAGCAGCTTGGCACTAGCGGGAGGGCCGAGAAGCACAGATACGCAGTATTTT. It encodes CASSLALAGGPRSTDTQYF.

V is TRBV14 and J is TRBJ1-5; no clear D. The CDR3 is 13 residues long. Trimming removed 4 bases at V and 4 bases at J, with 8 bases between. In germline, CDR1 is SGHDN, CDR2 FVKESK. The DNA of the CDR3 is TGTGCCAGCAGCCCTGACCGGAATCAGCCCCAGCATTTT. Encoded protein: CASSPDRNQPQHF.

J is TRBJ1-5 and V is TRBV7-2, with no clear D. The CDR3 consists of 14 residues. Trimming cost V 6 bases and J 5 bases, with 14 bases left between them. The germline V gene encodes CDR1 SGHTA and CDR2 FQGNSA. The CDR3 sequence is CASRKGTGDQPQHF. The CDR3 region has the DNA TGTGCCAGCAGAAAGGGTACTGGAGATCAGCCCCAGCATTTT.

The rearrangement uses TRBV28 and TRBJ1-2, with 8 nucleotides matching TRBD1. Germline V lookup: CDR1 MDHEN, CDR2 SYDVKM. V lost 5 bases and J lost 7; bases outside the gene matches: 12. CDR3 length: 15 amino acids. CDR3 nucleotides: TGTGCCAGCAGTCCGCCACGCCCAGGGGGCGTTGGCTACACCTTC. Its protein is CASSPPRPGGVGYTF.

The CDR3 loop is CASSSPLSTKNIQYF. The CDR3 DNA reads as TGTGCCAGCAGTTCCCCACTGTCGACGAAAAACATTCAGTACTTC. V usage is TRBV28 and J usage is TRBJ2-4; D not certain. This CDR3 has 15 amino acids. Germline V lookup: CDR1 MDHEN, CDR2 SYDVKM. Trimming removed 4 bases from V and 4 bases from J, with 14 bases in between.

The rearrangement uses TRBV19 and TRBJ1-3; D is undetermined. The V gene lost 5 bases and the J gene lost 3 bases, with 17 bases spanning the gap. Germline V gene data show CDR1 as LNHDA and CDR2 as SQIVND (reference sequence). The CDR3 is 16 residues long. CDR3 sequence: CASSLQVGAHGNTIYF. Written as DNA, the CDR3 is TGTGCCAGTAGTCTCCAGGTCGGAGCCCATGGAAACACCATATATTTT.

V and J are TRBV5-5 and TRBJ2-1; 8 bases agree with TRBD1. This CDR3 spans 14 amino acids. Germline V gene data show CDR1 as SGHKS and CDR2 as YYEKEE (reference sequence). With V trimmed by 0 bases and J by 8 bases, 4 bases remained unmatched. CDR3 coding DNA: TGTGCCAGCAGCTTGGCACAGGGGGGCTATGAGCAGTTCTTC. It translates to CASSLAQGGYEQFF. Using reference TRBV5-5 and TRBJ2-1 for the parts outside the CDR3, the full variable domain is DAGVTQSPTHLIKTRGQQVTLRCSPISGHKSVSWYQQVLGQGPQFIFQYYEKEERGRGNFPDRFSARQFPNYSSELNVNALLLGDSALYLCASSLAQGGYEQFFGPGTRLTVL.

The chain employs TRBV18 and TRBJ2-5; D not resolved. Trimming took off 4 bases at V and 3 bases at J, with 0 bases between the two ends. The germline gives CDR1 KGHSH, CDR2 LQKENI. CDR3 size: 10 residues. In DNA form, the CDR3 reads TGTGCCAGCTCACAAGAGACCCAGTACTTC. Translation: CASSQETQYF. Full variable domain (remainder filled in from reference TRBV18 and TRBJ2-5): NAGVMQNPRHLVRRRGQEARLRCSPMKGHSHVYWYRQLPEEGLKFMVYLQKENIIDESGMPKERFSAEFPKEGPSILRIQQVVRGDSAAYFCASSQETQYFGPGTRLLVL.

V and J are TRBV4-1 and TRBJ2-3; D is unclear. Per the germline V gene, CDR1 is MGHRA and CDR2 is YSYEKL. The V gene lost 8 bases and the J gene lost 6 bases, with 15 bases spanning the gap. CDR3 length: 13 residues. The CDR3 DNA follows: TGCGCCAGCGCTCAATTGGGGATCGATACGCAGTATTTT. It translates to CASAQLGIDTQYF.

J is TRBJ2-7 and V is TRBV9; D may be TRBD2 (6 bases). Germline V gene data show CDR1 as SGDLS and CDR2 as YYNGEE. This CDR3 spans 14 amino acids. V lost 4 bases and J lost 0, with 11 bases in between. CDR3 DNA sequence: TGTGCCAGCAGCCGCGGGACTGACTCCTACGAGCAGTACTTC. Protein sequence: CASSRGTDSYEQYF.

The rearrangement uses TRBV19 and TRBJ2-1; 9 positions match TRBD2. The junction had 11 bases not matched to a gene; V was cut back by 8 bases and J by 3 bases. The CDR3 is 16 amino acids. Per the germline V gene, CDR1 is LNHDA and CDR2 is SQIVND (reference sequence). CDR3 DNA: TGTGCCAGTTCCGGGGACCTAGCGGGATACTACAATGAGCAGTTCTTC. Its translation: CASSGDLAGYYNEQFF.

The CDR3 protein is CASSASGGRGNEQFF. Written as DNA, the CDR3 is TGTGCCAGCAGTGCTAGCGGGGGAAGGGGTAATGAGCAGTTCTTC. The rearrangement uses TRBV2 and TRBJ2-1; 10 bases map to TRBD2. The CDR3 consists of 15 residues. The V gene end was trimmed by 4 bases and the J gene end by 7 bases; junction bases not matched to a gene: 7. Germline values: CDR1 SNHLY, CDR2 FYNNEI.

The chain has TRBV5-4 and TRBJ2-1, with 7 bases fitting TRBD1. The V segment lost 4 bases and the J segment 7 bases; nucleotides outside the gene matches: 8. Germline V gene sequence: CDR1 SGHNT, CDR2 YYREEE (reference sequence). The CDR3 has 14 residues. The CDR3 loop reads CASSRGTVWNEQFF. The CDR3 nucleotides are TGTGCCAGCAGCAGAGGGACAGTGTGGAATGAGCAGTTCTTC.

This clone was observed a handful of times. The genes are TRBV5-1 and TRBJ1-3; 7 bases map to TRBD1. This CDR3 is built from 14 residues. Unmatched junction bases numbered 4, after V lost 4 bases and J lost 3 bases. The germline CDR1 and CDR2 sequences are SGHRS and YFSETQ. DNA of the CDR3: TGCGCCAGCAGCGCTCGGACAGGTGGAAACACCATATATTTT. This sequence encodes CASSARTGGNTIYF.

The CDR3 DNA follows: TGTGCCAGCACCCATGTTCCCGGCAGGGACACTGAAGCTTTCTTT. As protein: CASTHVPGRDTEAFF. This chain connects TRBV7-9 to TRBJ1-1, with TRBD1 as a possible D gene (5 bases). V shed 7 bases and J shed 3 bases, with 18 bases lying between them. The CDR3 totals 15 residues. Germline CDR1 is SEHNR and CDR2 is FQNEAQ (reference sequence).

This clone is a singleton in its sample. The CDR3 DNA is TGTGCCAGCAGTTTATCGGCGGGGAATCAGCCCCAGCATTTT. Residues: CASSLSAGNQPQHF. V is TRBV27 and J is TRBJ1-5, with no clear D. The V end lost 0 bases, the J end lost 4 bases, and 7 bases lay between the germline ends. The CDR3 has 14 residues. CDR1 MNHEY and CDR2 SMNVEV come from the germline V gene (reference sequence).

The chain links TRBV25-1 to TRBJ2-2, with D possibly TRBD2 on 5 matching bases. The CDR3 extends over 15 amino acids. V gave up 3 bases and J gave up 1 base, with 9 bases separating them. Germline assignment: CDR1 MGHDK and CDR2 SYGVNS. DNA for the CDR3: TGTGCCAGCAGTGACTGGACTTTGAACACCGGGGAGCTGTTTTTT. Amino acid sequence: CASSDWTLNTGELFF. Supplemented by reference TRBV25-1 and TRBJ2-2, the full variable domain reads EADIYQTPRYLVIGTGKKITLECSQTMGHDKMYWYQQDPGMELHLIHYSYGVNSTEKGDLSSESTVSRIRTEHFPLTLESARPSHTSQYLCASSDWTLNTGELFFGEGSRLTVL.

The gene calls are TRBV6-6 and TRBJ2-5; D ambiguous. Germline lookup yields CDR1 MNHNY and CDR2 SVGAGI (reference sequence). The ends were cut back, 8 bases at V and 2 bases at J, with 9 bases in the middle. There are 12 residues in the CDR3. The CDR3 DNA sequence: TGTGCCAGCCGACCGTTACAAGAGACCCAGTACTTC. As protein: CASRPLQETQYF.